This TCR beta chain was found in a study of a mutant IDH1 vaccine in newly diagnosed glioma. Remarks on this clone: Its matching antigen is unknown.

The germline CDR1 and CDR2 sequences are SGHRS and YFSETQ. V trimming: 4 bases; J trimming: 0 bases; junction bases outside the gene matches: 3. This CDR3 comprises 15 residues. Time point reported: week 35, safety follow-up. Doses consisted of 300 ug of mutant IDH1 20-mer peptide each, paired with topical imiquimod. Using immunoSEQ multiplex PCR, the repertoire was profiled, and TCRdb retains in-frame clones only, with some absent. Among 25,000 to 30,000 clones listed, more than 60% were seen once. The source of this sequence is a middle-aged man with glioma. The input for sequencing was PBMCs, taken from a glioma patient whose treatment included an IDH1 peptide vaccine. The rearrangement links TRBV5-1 to TRBJ1-3, with 8 nucleotides matching TRBD1. The CDR3 reads CASSAGTGSGNTIYF. The CDR3 coding sequence is TGCGCCAGCAGCGCCGGGACAGGCTCTGGAAACACCATATATTTT.